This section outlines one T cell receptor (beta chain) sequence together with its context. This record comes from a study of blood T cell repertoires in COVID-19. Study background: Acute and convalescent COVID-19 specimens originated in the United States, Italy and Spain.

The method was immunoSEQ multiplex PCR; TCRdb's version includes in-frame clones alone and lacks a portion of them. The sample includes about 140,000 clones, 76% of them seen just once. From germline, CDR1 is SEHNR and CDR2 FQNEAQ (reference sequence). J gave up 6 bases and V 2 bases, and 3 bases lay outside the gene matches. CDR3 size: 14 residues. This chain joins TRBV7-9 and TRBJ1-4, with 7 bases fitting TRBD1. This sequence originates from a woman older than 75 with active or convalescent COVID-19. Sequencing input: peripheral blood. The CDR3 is CASSLRQGYEKLFF. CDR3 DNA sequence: TGTGCCAGCAGCTTACGACAGGGATATGAAAAACTGTTTTTT.